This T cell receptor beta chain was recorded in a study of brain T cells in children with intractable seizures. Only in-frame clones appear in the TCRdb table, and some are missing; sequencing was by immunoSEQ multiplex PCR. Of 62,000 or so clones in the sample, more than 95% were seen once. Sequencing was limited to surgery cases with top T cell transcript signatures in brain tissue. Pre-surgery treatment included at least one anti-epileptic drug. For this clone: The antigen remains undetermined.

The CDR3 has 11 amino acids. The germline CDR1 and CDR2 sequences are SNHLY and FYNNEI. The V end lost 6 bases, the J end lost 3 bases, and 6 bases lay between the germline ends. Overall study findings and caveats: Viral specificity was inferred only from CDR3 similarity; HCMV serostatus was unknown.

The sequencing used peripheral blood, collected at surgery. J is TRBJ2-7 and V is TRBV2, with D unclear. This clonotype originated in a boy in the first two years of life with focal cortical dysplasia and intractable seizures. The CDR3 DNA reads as TGTGCCAGCAGGGTTCACTACGAGCAGTACTTC. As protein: CASRVHYEQYF.